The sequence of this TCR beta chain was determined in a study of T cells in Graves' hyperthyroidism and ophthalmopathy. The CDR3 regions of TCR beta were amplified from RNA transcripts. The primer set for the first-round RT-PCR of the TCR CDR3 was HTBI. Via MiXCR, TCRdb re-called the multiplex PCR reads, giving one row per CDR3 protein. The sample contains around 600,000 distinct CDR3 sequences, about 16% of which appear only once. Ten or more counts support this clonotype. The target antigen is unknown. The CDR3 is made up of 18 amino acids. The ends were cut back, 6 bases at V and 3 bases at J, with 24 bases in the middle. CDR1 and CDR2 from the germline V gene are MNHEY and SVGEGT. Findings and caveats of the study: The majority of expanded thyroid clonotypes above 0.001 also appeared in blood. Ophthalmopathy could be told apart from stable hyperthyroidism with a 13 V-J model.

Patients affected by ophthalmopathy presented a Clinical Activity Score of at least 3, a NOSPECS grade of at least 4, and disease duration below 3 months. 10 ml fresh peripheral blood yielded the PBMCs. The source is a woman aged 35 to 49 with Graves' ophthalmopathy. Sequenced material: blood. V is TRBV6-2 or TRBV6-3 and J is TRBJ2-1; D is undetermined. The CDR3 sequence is CASRSLRESRTFYNEQFF. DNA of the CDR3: TGTGCCAGCAGATCACTAAGGGAAAGCCGGACGTTCTACAATGAGCAGTTCTTC.